This T cell receptor beta chain was recorded in a study of neoadjuvant anti-PD-1 for oral cavity cancer. Overall study context: Around day 43, patients without progression received a fourth nivolumab dose before surgery. Findings and limits, study-wide: Non-responders to neoadjuvant nivolumab had significantly more clonal PBMC T cells than responders.

Six replicates per PBMC sample, mostly from approximately 0.45 ug of genomic DNA. Measured with immunoSEQ multiplex PCR; TCRdb has only the in-frame clones, and not every one. The data hold 11,000 to 15,000 clones, with about 70% observed a single time. As for this clone: The antigen remains unidentified.

CDR3 length: 11 amino acids. Germline CDR1 DFQATT, CDR2 SNEGSKA (reference sequence). With 3 bases removed from V and 11 bases from J, the gap between germline ends came to 13 bases. V gene TRBV20-1 combines with J gene TRBJ1-1, with D perhaps TRBD1 (5 bases). The sample in question was PBMCs, obtained before nivolumab (anti-PD-1) treatment. The sequence came from a person aged 40-85 years with oral cavity squamous cell carcinoma. CDR3 coding DNA: TGCAGTGCTAGCAGGGCAGGCTGGGCTTTCTTT. Translation gives CSASRAGWAFF.